Shown below are 18 T cell receptor beta chains from a single sample sequenced in a study of beta chain features in type 1 diabetes. Expressed TCRB transcripts were sequenced, since all the RNA that had been isolated was reverse transcribed. Repertoires were generated with immunoSEQ multiplex PCR, while TCRdb's copy carries only in-frame clones and drops some. The sample consists of more than 350,000 clones, 11% of them appearing once. Specimen: naive CD4+ T cells from blood. The receptors come from a young woman in good health.

This chain links TRBV30 with TRBJ1-1, with D perhaps TRBD1 (6 bases). Germline loops: CDR1 GTSNPN, CDR2 SVGIG (reference sequence). This CDR3 contains 14 residues. The ends were cut back, 3 bases at V and 1 base at J, with 12 bases in the middle. The CDR3 region has the DNA TGTGCCTGGAGGAGACAGGCCTCGAACACTGAAGCTTTCTTT. Amino acids: CAWRRQASNTEAFF. The full variable domain, in which reference TRBV30 and TRBJ1-1 provide the parts outside the CDR3, is SQTIHQWPATLVQPVGSPLSLECTVEGTSNPNLYWYRQAAGRGLQLLFYSVGIGQISSEVPQNLSASRPQDRQFILSSKKLLLSDSGFYLCAWRRQASNTEAFFGQGTRLTVV.

The DNA for the CDR3 is TGTGCCAGCAGCTTAGGAGCCAGCGTGGGGGTAGGTCAGCCCCAGCATTTT. This sequence encodes CASSLGASVGVGQPQHF. This chain joins TRBV7-8 and TRBJ1-5; D perhaps matches TRBD1 (5 bases). In germline, CDR1 is SGHVS, CDR2 FQNEAQ. This CDR3 region has 17 residues. With 1 base removed from V and 6 bases from J, the gap between germline ends came to 19 bases.

A few counts support this clone. The V call is TRBV18, the J call TRBJ1-2; the D gene is possibly TRBD1 (5 bases). In germline, CDR1 is KGHSH, CDR2 LQKENI. CDR3 length equals 15 residues. The germline V and J ends were trimmed by 2 bases and 4 bases, with 14 bases remaining between them. The CDR3 DNA reads TGTGCCAGCTCACCAGCGCAGGGCGGAGGCTATGGCTACACCTTC. Translation: CASSPAQGGGYGYTF.

This clone turned up a few times. V gene TRBV6-5 combines with J gene TRBJ2-7; D call uncertain. Germline values: CDR1 MNHEY, CDR2 SVGAGI. The V end was cut by 4 bases, the J end by 1 base, with 14 bases between. The CDR3 has 15 residues. The chain's CDR3 is CASSSNWQPSYEQYF. The CDR3, as DNA: TGTGCCAGCAGTTCTAACTGGCAGCCTTCCTACGAGCAGTACTTC.

This clone has more than one count but fewer than ten. The rearrangement links TRBV7-3 to TRBJ2-1; D remains unclear. This CDR3 has 15 residues. Deletions cut 5 bases from V and 0 bases from J, with 11 bases between. CDR1 is SGHTA, CDR2 FQGTGA, per germline. The CDR3 DNA follows: TGTGCCAGCAGCCTAGAGGTCAGCTCCTACAATGAGCAGTTCTTC. This encodes CASSLEVSSYNEQFF.

This chain joins TRBV5-5 and TRBJ1-1; weak D call: TRBD1 (5 bases). Deletions cut 2 bases from V and 2 bases from J, with 13 bases between. This CDR3 has 15 amino acids. Germline V gives CDR1 SGHKS, CDR2 YYEKEE (reference sequence). DNA for the CDR3: TGTGCCAGCAGCTTCATGCCGACAGACAACACTGAAGCTTTCTTT. Its translation: CASSFMPTDNTEAFF.

The rearrangement links TRBV1 to TRBJ2-2; the table's D call, TRBD1, was not checked against the DNA. TRBV1 is designated a pseudogene. The CDR3 length is 17 residues. CDR3 loop: CTSSVGRAKIDTGELFF. CDR3 in DNA: TGCACCAGCAGCGTTGGCAGGGCTAAGATCGACACCGGGGAGCTGTTTTTT.

This clone was observed a few times. J is TRBJ2-3 and V is TRBV4-2; 9 bases are shared with TRBD2. After removal of 0 bases from V and 6 bases from J, the junction contained 4 bases not matched to a gene. CDR1 and CDR2 from the germline V gene are LGHNA and YNFKEQ. This CDR3 is built from 15 residues. CDR3 in DNA: TGTGCCAGCAGCCAAGATAGGCTAGCGGGGGATACGCAGTATTTT. Amino acid sequence: CASSQDRLAGDTQYF.

A few counts support this clone. The V and J genes are TRBV28 and TRBJ2-3, with D possibly being TRBD2 (6 bases). Deletions cut 8 bases from V and 4 bases from J, with 10 bases between. There are 12 residues in the CDR3. CDR1 is MDHEN, CDR2 SYDVKM, per germline. The CDR3 here is CASAGRSDTQYF. The CDR3 bases are TGTGCCAGCGCAGGGAGGTCAGATACGCAGTATTTT.

This clone was observed a few times. The V call is TRBV29-1, the J call TRBJ1-2, with 8 bases matching TRBD1. The CDR3 extends over 13 amino acids. Germline CDR1 reads SQVTM; CDR2 reads ANQGSEA. The V gene end was trimmed by 7 bases and the J gene end by 5 bases; junction bases not matched to a gene: 9. The CDR3 sequence: CSAILRGLYGYTF. The CDR3 DNA reads as TGCAGCGCTATACTCAGGGGGCTATATGGCTACACCTTC.

V gene TRBV5-1 combines with J gene TRBJ2-1, with TRBD1 matching over 8 bases. The CDR3 runs to 15 residues. In germline, CDR1 is SGHRS, CDR2 YFSETQ. V gave up 2 bases and J gave up 2 bases; unmatched junction bases: 3. CDR3 bases: TGCGCCAGCAGCTTAACGACAGGGGCCTACAATGAGCAGTTCTTC. Its protein product is CASSLTTGAYNEQFF. Complete variable domain (other parts from reference TRBV5-1 and TRBJ2-1): KAGVTQTPRYLIKTRGQQVTLSCSPISGHRSVSWYQQTPGQGLQFLFEYFSETQRNKGNFPGRFSGRQFSNSRSEMNVSTLELGDSALYLCASSLTTGAYNEQFFGPGTRLTVL.

The chain couples TRBV7-2 to TRBJ2-5; 12 nucleotides line up with TRBD2. CDR1 is SGHTA and CDR2 is FQGNSA in the germline V gene. Trimming cost V 4 bases and J 5 bases; bases outside gene matches: 8. This CDR3 is built from 16 residues. Written as DNA, the CDR3 is TGTGCCAGCAGCTCCGGACTAGCGGGGCGAAGGGAGACCCAGTACTTC. Translated, it gives CASSSGLAGRRETQYF.

This clone was counted only a few times. This chain links TRBV6-5 with TRBJ2-3; weak D call: TRBD1 (5 bases). Germline V gene data show CDR1 as MNHEY and CDR2 as SVGAGI. CDR3 length: 15 residues. Trimming removed 5 bases from V and 0 bases from J, with 12 bases in between. CDR3 sequence: CASSRSGRSTDTQYF. For the CDR3, the DNA is TGTGCCAGCAGTCGGTCAGGGCGAAGCACAGATACGCAGTATTTT.

Turning to this clone: One base away lies a much larger clone, so this may be a sequencing read error. The chain combines TRBV7-3 with TRBJ2-5; D uncertain. This CDR3 spans 11 amino acids. The germline V gene encodes CDR1 SGHTA and CDR2 FQGTGA. Trimming took off 5 bases at V and 5 bases at J, with 6 bases between the two ends. CDR3 DNA sequence: TGTGCCAGCAGCGACGGGGAGACCCAGTACTTC. Amino acids: CASSDGETQYF.

This sequence joins TRBV4-3 and TRBJ2-7; D ambiguous. The germline V gene has CDR1 LGHNA and CDR2 YSLEER. The CDR3 consists of 16 residues. Trimming left V 4 bases short and J 5 bases short, with 21 bases between. CDR3 in DNA: TGCGCCAGCAGCCGGATAAGTTCGAGTCTCGGCGACGAGCAGTACTTC. The encoded protein is CASSRISSSLGDEQYF.

CDR3 protein: CATSRGISSGTGNSPLHF. Written as DNA, the CDR3 is TGTGCCACCAGCAGAGGGATATCATCCGGGACAGGGAATTCACCCCTCCACTTT. This chain uses TRBV15 with TRBJ1-6; TRBD1 agrees at 9 bases. The CDR3 is made up of 18 amino acids. With V trimmed by 1 base and J by 7 bases, 11 bases remained unmatched. The V gene's germline CDR1 is LNHNV and CDR2 YYDKDF (reference sequence).

This clone has more than one count but fewer than ten. The CDR3 DNA is TGTGCCAGCAGTCAGCACCGGGAGAACACTGAAGCTTTCTTT. Its translation: CASSQHRENTEAFF. The chain links TRBV27 to TRBJ1-1; D is undetermined. V lost 5 bases and J lost 1, with 11 bases in between. CDR3 length: 14 amino acids. Germline CDR1 is MNHEY and CDR2 is SMNVEV (reference sequence).

This clone turned up a few times. The CDR3 loop is CAWSGLAVIGQFF. In DNA, the CDR3 is TGTGCCTGGAGTGGATTAGCGGTTATCGGGCAGTTCTTC. This sequence joins TRBV30 and TRBJ2-1; possibly TRBD2 for D (6 bases). CDR1 GTSNPN and CDR2 SVGIG come from the germline V gene (reference sequence). The V and J ends lost 1 base and 12 bases respectively, with 16 bases between them. The CDR3 totals 13 residues. The whole variable domain, remainder taken from reference TRBV30 and TRBJ2-1, is SQTIHQWPATLVQPVGSPLSLECTVEGTSNPNLYWYRQAAGRGLQLLFYSVGIGQISSEVPQNLSASRPQDRQFILSSKKLLLSDSGFYLCAWSGLAVIGQFFGPGTRLTVL.